Below are 16 T cell receptor beta chains sequenced from a single sample in a study of blood T cell repertoires in COVID-19. Measured with immunoSEQ multiplex PCR; TCRdb has only the in-frame clones, and not every one. The sample lists roughly 320,000 clones; approximately 85% were seen once. The sequenced material came from peripheral blood. These receptors came from a human donor in a cohort sampled during active COVID-19.

This chain links TRBV4-1 with TRBJ2-2, with D possibly TRBD1 on 6 matching bases. The CDR3 spans 16 residues. V was clipped by 5 bases and J by 0 bases, with 13 bases between them. Germline V CDR1 and CDR2: MGHRA, YSYEKL. In DNA form, the CDR3 reads TGCGCCAGCAGCTCAGAGGGGGTTTCGAACACCGGGGAGCTGTTTTTT. Translated: CASSSEGVSNTGELFF.

The V call is TRBV15, the J call TRBJ1-5, with a possible D match to TRBD1 (6 bases). The CDR3 loop spans 15 amino acids. Germline lookup yields CDR1 LNHNV and CDR2 YYDKDF (reference sequence). Between the trimmed V and J ends, which lost 3 bases and 3 bases, there was a span of 12 bases. CDR3 region: CATSSVRGNNQPQHF. CDR3 in DNA: TGTGCCACCAGCAGTGTCAGGGGAAACAATCAGCCCCAGCATTTT.

The rearrangement links TRBV19 to TRBJ1-1; a possible D gene is TRBD1 (6 bases). CDR3 size: 14 residues. Germline CDR1 and CDR2: LNHDA and SQIVND (reference sequence). V lost 3 bases and J 1 base, leaving 9 bases between the germline ends. The CDR3 protein is CASSMTGSNTEAFF. DNA of the CDR3: TGTGCCAGTAGTATGACAGGTTCGAACACTGAAGCTTTCTTT.

V and J are TRBV23-1 and TRBJ1-5; TRBD1 is a possible D gene (6 bases). TRBV23-1 is given ORF status, its function remaining uncertain. V was shortened by 8 bases and J by 2 bases, with 28 bases between the two germline ends. The CDR3 totals 19 residues. This CDR3 is CASPTPGRGPSVGNQPQHF. The DNA for the CDR3 is TGCGCCAGCCCCACTCCCGGCAGGGGTCCTTCTGTAGGCAATCAGCCCCAGCATTTT.

The chain recombines TRBV6-5 with TRBJ2-7; 10 bases are a match to TRBD1. The J segment lost 5 bases and the V segment lost 2 bases, leaving 3 bases of the junction unmatched. The length of the CDR3 is 14 residues. Looked up from germline, CDR1 is MNHEY and CDR2 is SVGAGI. CDR3 loop: CASSYGDRGHEQYF. The CDR3 bases are TGTGCCAGCAGTTACGGGGACAGGGGCCACGAGCAGTACTTC.

The chain carries TRBV5-1 and TRBJ1-6; 7 positions agree with TRBD1. The CDR3 totals 16 residues. Germline CDR1 SGHRS, CDR2 YFSETQ. Trimming took 0 bases from V and 7 from J; bases not matched to a gene: 7. The CDR3 is CASSLETGQRNSPLHF. In nucleotides, the CDR3 is TGCGCCAGCAGCTTGGAAACGGGACAGCGAAATTCACCCCTCCACTTT.

In this sample, this clone turned up once. V is TRBV5-1 and J is TRBJ2-1; 8 bases are shared with TRBD2. CDR1 is SGHRS and CDR2 is YFSETQ in the germline V gene. Trimming at V came to 4 bases and at J to 4 bases, leaving 7 bases not matched to a gene. The length of the CDR3 is 15 residues. In DNA, the CDR3 is TGCGCCAGCAGCGCCGTAGCGGGGATATACAATGAGCAGTTCTTC. Translated: CASSAVAGIYNEQFF.

This chain joins TRBV2 and TRBJ1-3; no clear D gene. Germline assignment: CDR1 SNHLY and CDR2 FYNNEI. This CDR3 has 14 amino acids. The V end was cut by 5 bases, the J end by 3 bases, with 11 bases between. The CDR3 DNA is TGTGCCAGCAGTTTTGATCGGGGTGGAAACACCATATATTTT. It codes for CASSFDRGGNTIYF.

The V call is TRBV19, the J call TRBJ1-1; D unclear. Between the trimmed V and J ends, which lost 7 bases and 1 base, there was a span of 10 bases. From germline, CDR1 is LNHDA and CDR2 SQIVND (reference sequence). This CDR3 comprises 13 residues. The CDR3 DNA reads as TGTGCCAGTATCAACACGCCGAACACTGAAGCTTTCTTT. Its translation is CASINTPNTEAFF.

In DNA, the CDR3 is TGTGCCTGGAGCTGGGGGCAGGGGGTCTACAATGAGCAGTTCTTC. Its protein product is CAWSWGQGVYNEQFF. V gene TRBV30 combines with J gene TRBJ2-1; TRBD1 aligns across 7 bases. Germline V lookup: CDR1 GTSNPN, CDR2 SVGIG (reference sequence). The CDR3 is made up of 15 amino acids. Germline trimming cut 3 bases from V and 3 bases from J; bases unmatched to any gene: 8.

The table lists this clone with a few counts. The chain couples TRBV19 to TRBJ1-5; D not certain. The length of the CDR3 is 13 residues. Trimming cost V 7 bases and J 2 bases, with 9 bases left between them. Germline loops: CDR1 LNHDA, CDR2 SQIVND (reference sequence). As DNA, the CDR3 is TGTGCCAGTACCCTGCCAGGCAATCAGCCCCAGCATTTT. This encodes CASTLPGNQPQHF.

This clone came up once. This chain connects TRBV5-6 to TRBJ2-7; 10 nucleotides align to TRBD1. CDR1 and CDR2 from the germline V gene are SGHDT and YYEEEE. This CDR3 is 14 amino acids long. The V segment lost 5 bases and the J segment 6 bases; nucleotides outside the gene matches: 8. The CDR3 protein is CASSPGDRGFEQYF. CDR3 DNA sequence: TGTGCCAGCAGTCCCGGGGACAGGGGATTCGAGCAGTACTTC.

The chain links TRBV19 to TRBJ1-6; TRBD1 matches 8 bases. Trimming at V came to 4 bases and at J to 6 bases, leaving 5 bases not matched to a gene. The germline CDR1 and CDR2 sequences are LNHDA and SQIVND (reference sequence). This CDR3 contains 15 residues. The CDR3 spells CASSTGGTGNSPLHF. The CDR3 region has the DNA TGTGCCAGTAGTACGGGCGGGACAGGTAATTCACCCCTCCACTTT.

The genes are TRBV29-1 and TRBJ1-1; 7 bases fit TRBD1. CDR1 and CDR2 from the germline V gene are SQVTM and ANQGSEA. This CDR3 is 13 amino acids long. Trimming removed 4 bases from V and 2 bases from J; junction bases left unmatched: 4. As DNA, the CDR3 is TGCAGCGTTGTCCGGGACAGTAACACTGAAGCTTTCTTT. Translation: CSVVRDSNTEAFF.

The genes are TRBV9 and TRBJ1-5; 8 bases are a match to TRBD1. CDR1 SGDLS and CDR2 YYNGEE come from the germline V gene. The CDR3 loop spans 15 amino acids. The V gene end was trimmed by 4 bases and the J gene end by 4 bases; junction bases not matched to a gene: 7. CDR3 in amino acids: CASSFGTGQNQPQHF. For the CDR3, the DNA is TGTGCCAGCAGCTTTGGGACAGGCCAAAATCAGCCCCAGCATTTT.

This rearrangement joins TRBV9 to TRBJ1-1; D is unclear. The V gene's germline CDR1 is SGDLS and CDR2 YYNGEE. V lost 0 bases and J lost 8, with 11 bases in between. The CDR3 spans 13 residues. The chain's CDR3 is CASSVDPGNEAFF. The CDR3 nucleotides read TGTGCCAGCAGCGTAGACCCGGGGAACGAAGCTTTCTTT.